Each of the 22 T cell receptor beta chains below was sequenced from the same sample in a study of CD4 T cells in relation to SARS-CoV-2 and coronaviruses. CD4+ T cells from unexposed donors were obtained before the COVID-19 pandemic (2011-2018). Isolation of CD4+ T cells took place after roughly nine days in culture. The method was immunoSEQ multiplex PCR; TCRdb's version includes in-frame clones alone and lacks a portion of them. This sample has about 15,000 clones, with around 74% found just once. The antigens for these receptors are not known. The specimen sequenced was CD4+ T cells from PBMCs, cultured in vitro. The receptors here all came from a human donor in good health.

The V call is TRBV27, the J call TRBJ2-1; possibly TRBD1 or TRBD2 for D (6 bases each). The germline V gene has CDR1 MNHEY and CDR2 SMNVEV (reference sequence). CDR3 size: 14 residues. V was shortened by 5 bases and J by 5 bases, with 13 bases between the two germline ends. This CDR3 reads CASSSGQGNNEQFF. CDR3 nucleotides: TGTGCCAGCAGTAGCGGGCAGGGGAACAATGAGCAGTTCTTC.

The rearrangement uses TRBV7-9 and TRBJ2-5; 8 bases line up with TRBD1. The CDR3 contains 14 residues. In germline, CDR1 is SEHNR, CDR2 FQNEAQ (reference sequence). V gave up 5 bases and J gave up 5 bases; unmatched junction bases: 7. CDR3 residues: CASSPGGAWETQYF. DNA of the CDR3: TGTGCCAGCAGCCCAGGGGGCGCGTGGGAGACCCAGTACTTC.

The CDR3 coding sequence is TGTGCCAGCAGCCTGGGACTAGCGGGGCCGAATGAGCAGTTCTTC. Amino acid sequence: CASSLGLAGPNEQFF. The gene calls are TRBV3-1 (or the pseudogene TRBV3-2) and TRBJ2-1; TRBD2 matches 13 bases. The CDR3 is 15 amino acids. V trimming: 4 bases; J trimming: 7 bases; junction bases outside the gene matches: 4. The germline V gene has CDR1 LGHDT and CDR2 YNNKEL (reference sequence).

This rearrangement joins TRBV6-5 to TRBJ1-6; D unclear. CDR3 size: 15 residues. Germline CDR1 MNHEY, CDR2 SVGAGI. The V and J ends lost 0 bases and 8 bases respectively, with 11 bases between them. DNA for the CDR3: TGTGCCAGCAGTTACTCGACCCCGCCAGATTCACCCCTCCACTTT. Amino acid sequence: CASSYSTPPDSPLHF.

The genes are TRBV7-9 and TRBJ2-7; unclear D gene. In germline, CDR1 is SEHNR, CDR2 FQNEAQ (reference sequence). The CDR3 has 13 residues. Trimming stripped 3 bases from V and 6 bases from J, with 12 bases between. For the CDR3, the DNA is TGTGCCAGCAGCTTGGGCGAGTGGTCCGAGCAGTACTTC. Translating gives CASSLGEWSEQYF.

The genes are TRBV20-1 and TRBJ1-2; a possible D gene is TRBD1 (5 bases). Germline V gene data show CDR1 as DFQATT and CDR2 as SNEGSKA (reference sequence). The CDR3 loop spans 13 amino acids. V shed 3 bases and J shed 2 bases, with 10 bases lying between them. The CDR3 loop reads CSASLPGNYGYTF. CDR3 sequence (DNA): TGCAGTGCTAGTTTGCCAGGGAACTATGGCTACACCTTC.

The CDR3 protein is CASSPLRAGTSYNEQFF. In DNA form, the CDR3 reads TGTGCCAGCAGCCCCCTTCGGGCGGGTACCTCCTACAATGAGCAGTTCTTC. The chain employs TRBV9 and TRBJ2-1; D is possibly TRBD2 (5 bases). V lost 4 bases to trimming and J lost 0 bases, with 17 bases between them. The CDR3 runs to 17 residues. Germline V CDR1 and CDR2: SGDLS, YYNGEE.

CDR3 protein: CASSQDVPATSYQETQYF. The CDR3 DNA reads as TGTGCCAGCAGCCAAGATGTCCCCGCGACTAGCTATCAAGAGACCCAGTACTTC. The chain has TRBV3-1 (or the pseudogene TRBV3-2) and TRBJ2-5; 7 bases line up with TRBD2. V lost 0 bases and J lost 2; bases outside the gene matches: 12. This CDR3 is 18 amino acids long. Germline V CDR1 and CDR2: LGHDT, YNNKEL (reference sequence).

The genes are TRBV5-5 and TRBJ1-4, with D possibly matching TRBD1 (5 bases). CDR1 is SGHKS and CDR2 is YYEKEE in the germline V gene (reference sequence). CDR3 length equals 15 residues. Trimming took 1 base from V and 7 from J, leaving 14 bases between them. The CDR3: CASSLSAVGREKLFF. For the CDR3, the DNA is TGTGCCAGCAGCTTGTCGGCGGTGGGGCGTGAAAAACTGTTTTTT.

V is TRBV30 and J is TRBJ2-3; TRBD2 is a possible D gene (5 bases). V shed 2 bases and J shed 1 base, with 13 bases lying between them. Germline CDR1 reads GTSNPN; CDR2 reads SVGIG (reference sequence). This CDR3 spans 15 amino acids. The CDR3 spells CAWSPRGFRTDTQYF. DNA of the CDR3: TGTGCCTGGAGTCCAAGAGGGTTTCGCACAGATACGCAGTATTTT.

The V gene is TRBV6-2 or TRBV6-3, the J gene TRBJ2-1, with TRBD2 matching 10 bases. V dropped 6 bases and J dropped 2; count of bases not matched to a gene: 7. Germline CDR1 reads MNHEY; CDR2 reads SVGEGT. CDR3 length: 16 residues. The CDR3 DNA reads as TGTGCCAGCAGCAGCGGGAGGGCCGCCGCCTACAATGAGCAGTTCTTC. This codes for CASSSGRAAAYNEQFF.

This rearrangement joins TRBV28 to TRBJ2-7; 7 bases agree with TRBD1. Germline V CDR1 and CDR2: MDHEN, SYDVKM. This CDR3 comprises 15 residues. Unmatched junction bases numbered 10, after V lost 8 bases and J lost 0 bases. The CDR3 spells CASDNRQGSSYEQYF. Written as DNA, the CDR3 is TGTGCCAGCGACAACAGACAGGGTAGCTCCTACGAGCAGTACTTC.

The chain recombines TRBV5-4 with TRBJ2-4; 10 nucleotides line up with TRBD1. The V segment lost 3 bases and the J segment 5 bases; nucleotides outside the gene matches: 2. In germline, CDR1 is SGHNT, CDR2 YYREEE (reference sequence). The CDR3 consists of 14 residues. CDR3 nucleotides: TGTGCCAGCAGCTCGGGACAGGGGCAAAACATTCAGTACTTC. This gives the protein CASSSGQGQNIQYF.

V usage is TRBV30 and J usage is TRBJ1-5; tentative D call: TRBD1 (5 bases). The CDR3 has 15 residues. Germline V gives CDR1 GTSNPN, CDR2 SVGIG (reference sequence). V lost 4 bases, J lost 2 bases, and 15 bases lay in between. CDR3 protein: CAWNEGSGRNQPQHF. As DNA, the CDR3 is TGTGCCTGGAACGAGGGGTCGGGCCGCAATCAGCCCCAGCATTTT.

CDR3 residues: CAGGLDVADTQYF. As DNA, the CDR3 is TGTGCCGGAGGACTAGACGTGGCAGATACGCAGTATTTT. J is TRBJ2-3 and V is TRBV2; 7 nucleotides line up with TRBD2. This CDR3 contains 13 residues. CDR1 is SNHLY, CDR2 FYNNEI, per germline. J was trimmed by 4 bases and V by 11 bases; bases with no gene match: 9.

This chain uses TRBV3-1 (or the pseudogene TRBV3-2) with TRBJ2-3; weak D call: TRBD1 (5 bases). Trimming took off 3 bases at V and 3 bases at J, with 10 bases between the two ends. CDR3 length equals 14 residues. Germline CDR1 and CDR2: LGHDT and YNNKEL (reference sequence). In DNA form, the CDR3 reads TGTGCCAGCAGCCACGGGCAGGGTACAGATACGCAGTATTTT. It encodes CASSHGQGTDTQYF.

The chain joins TRBV4-1 to TRBJ2-5; 9 nucleotides line up with TRBD2. The CDR3 is made up of 20 amino acids. J was trimmed by 0 bases and V by 4 bases; bases with no gene match: 18. Germline-derived CDR1 and CDR2 are MGHRA and YSYEKL. CDR3 in DNA: TGCGCCAGCAGCCCTAGCGGAATCCCGGAGCGGGAGGACCACCAAGAGACCCAGTACTTC. Its translation: CASSPSGIPEREDHQETQYF.

The chain combines TRBV5-1 with TRBJ2-2; TRBD2 aligns across 11 bases. Germline V CDR1 and CDR2: SGHRS, YFSETQ. The ends lost 4 bases at V and 3 bases at J; junction bases unmatched: 5. This CDR3 is 16 amino acids long. CDR3 amino acids: CASSILAGEDTGELFF. The CDR3 region has the DNA TGCGCCAGCAGCATACTAGCGGGAGAGGACACCGGGGAGCTGTTTTTT.

The chain has TRBV28 and TRBJ2-3, with TRBD2 as a possible D gene (5 bases). Germline assignment: CDR1 MDHEN and CDR2 SYDVKM. The V end lost 2 bases, the J end lost 0 bases, and 9 bases lay between the germline ends. CDR3 size: 15 residues. The CDR3 sequence: CASSLVGVSTDTQYF. CDR3 bases: TGTGCCAGCAGTTTAGTGGGAGTCAGCACAGATACGCAGTATTTT.

This chain links TRBV7-9 with TRBJ2-6, with 12 bases fitting TRBD1. CDR1 and CDR2 (germline): SEHNR, FQNEAQ (reference sequence). The J segment lost 4 bases and the V segment lost 6 bases, leaving 10 bases of the junction unmatched. CDR3 length equals 18 residues. CDR3 nucleotides: TGTGCCAGCAGGTTTTCCGGGACAGGGGGCACAGGGGCCAACGTCCTGACTTTC. This gives the protein CASRFSGTGGTGANVLTF.

This clone occurred a few times. The rearrangement joins TRBV2 to TRBJ2-7; D gene ambiguous. V shed 4 bases and J shed 7 bases, with 14 bases lying between them. The CDR3 extends over 13 amino acids. Germline assignment: CDR1 SNHLY and CDR2 FYNNEI. The CDR3 nucleotides are TGTGCCAGCAGTGCGGCGCGGATTCGGGAGCAGTACTTC. It codes for CASSAARIREQYF.

V and J are TRBV28 and TRBJ1-6; no reliable D call. The germline gives CDR1 MDHEN, CDR2 SYDVKM. The CDR3 is 16 amino acids. The V gene lost 3 bases and the J gene lost 0 bases, with 9 bases spanning the gap. The CDR3 sequence: CASSLAGSSYNSPLHF. The DNA for the CDR3 is TGTGCCAGCAGTTTGGCCGGGAGCTCCTATAATTCACCCCTCCACTTT.